The 10 T cell receptor beta chains below come from one sample, sequenced in a study of blood T cell repertoires in COVID-19. Data came from immunoSEQ multiplex PCR; TCRdb stores just in-frame clones and leaves some out. The repertoire includes 150,000 to 200,000 clones, roughly 86% of them detected once, and roughly 2.8% sits in the top ten. Sequencing input: peripheral blood. The source is a woman aged 30 to 39 with active or convalescent COVID-19.

The CDR3 protein is CASRGQGKNQPQHF. DNA for the CDR3: TGTGCCAGCAGGGGACAGGGGAAAAATCAGCCCCAGCATTTT. The chain joins TRBV4-2 to TRBJ1-5, with TRBD1 matching over 10 bases. With V trimmed by 6 bases and J by 4 bases, 3 bases remained unmatched. Germline CDR1 is LGHNA and CDR2 is YNFKEQ. The CDR3 length is 14 residues.

V gene TRBV9 combines with J gene TRBJ2-5, with 8 bases identical to TRBD1. The V segment lost 2 bases and the J segment 5 bases; nucleotides outside the gene matches: 5. This CDR3 region has 14 residues. The V gene's germline CDR1 is SGDLS and CDR2 YYNGEE. This CDR3 reads CASSVGQGWETQYF. DNA of the CDR3: TGTGCCAGCAGCGTTGGACAGGGCTGGGAGACCCAGTACTTC.

The rearrangement uses TRBV4-1 and TRBJ1-4; D ambiguous. Germline CDR1 MGHRA, CDR2 YSYEKL. V gave up 2 bases and J gave up 0 bases, with 22 bases separating them. The CDR3 contains 20 residues. The CDR3: CASSQTNPGGVGTTNEKLFF. CDR3 bases: TGCGCCAGCAGCCAAACCAACCCGGGAGGAGTGGGGACAACTAATGAAAAACTGTTTTTT.

The chain has TRBV5-1 and TRBJ1-3, with TRBD1 as a possible D gene (5 bases). Germline lookup yields CDR1 SGHRS and CDR2 YFSETQ. This CDR3 is 16 amino acids long. The V gene lost 5 bases and the J gene lost 0 bases, with 15 bases spanning the gap. As DNA, the CDR3 is TGCGCCAGCAGACCCGGGGGAGTTTTCTCTGGAAACACCATATATTTT. Its protein product is CASRPGGVFSGNTIYF.

This clone was seen a handful of times. The chain recombines TRBV7-2 with TRBJ2-7, with D possibly being TRBD1 (7 bases). Germline CDR1 reads SGHTA; CDR2 reads FQGNSA. The V end was cut by 5 bases, the J end by 6 bases, with 17 bases between. The CDR3 covers 14 residues. The CDR3 loop reads CASSGVNRGGEQYF. The CDR3 bases are TGTGCCAGCAGCGGCGTGAACAGGGGAGGCGAGCAGTACTTC.

The rearrangement joins TRBV5-1 to TRBJ2-5; 8 bases fit TRBD1. V lost 0 bases to trimming and J lost 2 bases; unmatched junction nucleotides: 9. CDR1 is SGHRS, CDR2 YFSETQ, per germline. This CDR3 spans 17 amino acids. CDR3 loop: CASSLDFVTGAQETQYF. DNA of the CDR3: TGCGCCAGCAGCTTGGATTTTGTGACAGGGGCGCAAGAGACCCAGTACTTC.

The V and J genes are TRBV10-3 and TRBJ2-2, with 10 positions matching TRBD2. Germline V lookup: CDR1 ENHRY, CDR2 SYGVKD. V dropped 2 bases and J dropped 0; count of bases not matched to a gene: 0. This CDR3 is built from 16 residues. The CDR3 DNA sequence: TGTGCCATCAGTGAGACTAGCGGGACGAACACCGGGGAGCTGTTTTTT. Translation gives CAISETSGTNTGELFF.

V and J are TRBV10-3 and TRBJ1-2; tentative D call: TRBD1 (6 bases). Germline V gives CDR1 ENHRY, CDR2 SYGVKD. This CDR3 contains 12 residues. V lost 6 bases and J lost 2, with 7 bases in between. DNA of the CDR3: TGTGCCATCAGCACAGGGAACTATGGCTACACCTTC. Its translation: CAISTGNYGYTF.

The gene calls are TRBV19 and TRBJ2-3; 13 positions match TRBD2. The CDR3 length is 18 residues. Germline V CDR1 and CDR2: LNHDA, SQIVND (reference sequence). V gave up 3 bases and J gave up 3 bases; unmatched junction bases: 9. CDR3: CASSIALAGGPATDTQYF. In DNA, the CDR3 is TGTGCCAGTAGTATTGCACTAGCGGGAGGGCCGGCAACAGATACGCAGTATTTT.

The chain carries TRBV28 and TRBJ2-7; no firm D call. Deletions cut 7 bases from V and 0 bases from J, with 4 bases between. The CDR3 spans 11 residues. Germline V lookup: CDR1 MDHEN, CDR2 SYDVKM. CDR3 nucleotide sequence: TGTGCCAGCACCAACTCCTACGAGCAGTACTTC. Translating gives CASTNSYEQYF.